The 13 T cell receptor beta chains below were found in one sample sequenced in a study of T cells after yellow fever vaccination. TCRdb re-called the 5' RACE reads through MiXCR, storing one row per CDR3 protein. The data contain a few hundred thousand distinct CDR3 sequences, over 3.5% of them seen just once; the ten biggest clones take up roughly 25%. The specimen comprised PBMCs, sampled 5 days after the yellow fever booster vaccination. The receptors come from a man between 18 and 29 years old who received the YFV17D yellow fever vaccine.

The rearrangement joins TRBV5-1 to TRBJ1-4; no clear D gene. Trimming stripped 0 bases from V and 8 bases from J, with 14 bases between. Looked up from germline, CDR1 is SGHRS and CDR2 is YFSETQ. The CDR3 extends over 15 amino acids. As DNA, the CDR3 is TGCGCCAGCAGCTTGGTTGGGAACCAAATGGAAAAACTGTTTTTT. Translating it yields CASSLVGNQMEKLFF.

V gene TRBV14 combines with J gene TRBJ2-1; TRBD2 is a possible D gene (5 bases). The CDR3 sequence is 18 residues long. V was cut by 9 bases and J by 4 bases, with 28 bases left in between. Germline CDR1 reads SGHDN; CDR2 reads FVKESK. CDR3 coding DNA: TGTGCCAGTAACCCTGCCGATTCGCGACTAAAAACTTACAATGAGCAGTTCTTC. Amino acid sequence: CASNPADSRLKTYNEQFF. Combining the CDR3 with reference TRBV14 and TRBJ2-1 gives the whole variable domain EAGVTQFPSHSVIEKGQTVTLRCDPISGHDNLYWYRRVMGKEIKFLLHFVKESKQDESGMPNNRFLAERTGGTYSTLKVQPAELEDSGVYFCASNPADSRLKTYNEQFFGPGTRLTVL.

The gene calls are TRBV6-1 and TRBJ1-1; a weak D match, TRBD1 (6 bases). This CDR3 is 16 amino acids long. Trimming cost V 8 bases and J 0 bases, with 19 bases left between them. The germline gives CDR1 MNHNS, CDR2 SASEGT. As DNA, the CDR3 is TGTGCCAGCGGTACTGTTAGACAGGCCATGAACACTGAAGCTTTCTTT. Its protein is CASGTVRQAMNTEAFF.

The CDR3 region has the DNA TGTGCCAGCAGCTTAAGTGCAGGGGCGGGGAACACTGAAGCTTTCTTT. It yields the protein CASSLSAGAGNTEAFF. The chain couples TRBV7-3 to TRBJ1-1; D may be TRBD1 (6 bases). Trimming left V 1 base short and J 1 base short, with 13 bases between. The CDR3 is 16 amino acids. Germline values: CDR1 SGHTA, CDR2 FQGTGA.

A few counts support this clonotype. The chain links TRBV12-3 or TRBV12-4 to TRBJ1-1; TRBD1 agrees at 7 bases. This CDR3 is 12 amino acids long. J gave up 8 bases and V 7 bases, and 7 bases lay outside the gene matches. The CDR3 protein is CASTQNRGEAFF. Written as DNA, the CDR3 is TGTGCCAGCACCCAGAACAGGGGCGAAGCTTTCTTT.

This chain joins TRBV5-1 and TRBJ2-3, with a weak D call TRBD2 (7 bases). The CDR3 is 16 residues long. The V end was cut by 0 bases, the J end by 0 bases, with 11 bases between. Germline-derived CDR1 and CDR2 are SGHRS and YFSETQ. The CDR3 region has the DNA TGCGCCAGCAGCTTGGCGGGGGGCACCAGCACAGATACGCAGTATTTT. It yields the protein CASSLAGGTSTDTQYF.

The chain links TRBV20-1 to TRBJ1-4; possibly TRBD1 for D (5 bases). The germline V and J ends were trimmed by 5 bases and 7 bases, with 14 bases remaining between them. This CDR3 has 13 residues. In germline, CDR1 is DFQATT, CDR2 SNEGSKA (reference sequence). The CDR3 is CSAARRGGEKLFF. CDR3 bases: TGCAGTGCTGCTAGGCGGGGGGGTGAAAAACTGTTTTTT.

J is TRBJ1-2 and V is TRBV5-1; possibly TRBD1 for D (5 bases). Per the germline V gene, CDR1 is SGHRS and CDR2 is YFSETQ. CDR3 length equals 15 residues. V dropped 4 bases and J dropped 12 bases, with 25 bases sitting between them. The CDR3 protein is CASSEPGLPTQLNTF. CDR3 bases: TGCGCCAGCAGCGAACCGGGACTCCCTACTCAACTGAACACCTTC.

There are a few counts of this clonotype. The V and J genes are TRBV19 and TRBJ2-1; TRBD1 or TRBD2 may be the D gene (7 bases each). Germline CDR1 reads LNHDA; CDR2 reads SQIVND (reference sequence). This CDR3 is 13 amino acids long. Trimming stripped 7 bases from V and 6 bases from J, with 13 bases between. The CDR3 sequence is CASKGRGLNEQFF. CDR3 coding DNA: TGTGCCAGTAAGGGGAGGGGGCTCAATGAGCAGTTCTTC.

This clonotype appeared many times. V gene TRBV27 combines with J gene TRBJ1-1; a possible D gene is TRBD1 (5 bases). CDR1 and CDR2 from the germline V gene are MNHEY and SMNVEV (reference sequence). Trimming removed 4 bases at V and 6 bases at J, with 15 bases between. The CDR3 contains 14 residues. DNA of the CDR3: TGTGCCAGCAGTTCCCCGAATGACAGATCTGAAGCTTTCTTT. Translated: CASSSPNDRSEAFF.

There are many counts of this clonotype. The rearrangement links TRBV4-3 to TRBJ1-6, with 7 bases identical to TRBD1. CDR1 and CDR2 (germline): LGHNA, YSLEER. The CDR3 is 16 amino acids. J gave up 7 bases and V 3 bases, and 9 bases lay outside the gene matches. The CDR3 coding sequence is TGCGCCAGCAGCCATGAGCCGACAGGGAGGAATTCACCCCTCCACTTT. Its protein product is CASSHEPTGRNSPLHF.

This clonotype occurred a few times. The rearrangement uses TRBV7-9 and TRBJ2-5; either TRBD1 or TRBD2 may fit D (5 bases each). This CDR3 comprises 15 residues. V dropped 7 bases and J dropped 5 bases, with 20 bases sitting between them. Germline V gives CDR1 SEHNR, CDR2 FQNEAQ (reference sequence). CDR3 residues: CASNPFEGLGETQYF. In DNA form, the CDR3 reads TGTGCCAGCAACCCATTCGAGGGGTTGGGGGAGACCCAGTACTTC.

This clonotype was counted at least ten times. The rearrangement links TRBV7-6 to TRBJ1-1; maybe TRBD1 (6 bases). Trimming took off 4 bases at V and 10 bases at J, with 16 bases between the two ends. Looked up from germline, CDR1 is SGHVS and CDR2 is FNYEAQ. The CDR3 spans 13 residues. This chain's CDR3 is CASSSRDSGAAFF. For the CDR3, the DNA is TGTGCCAGCAGCTCCAGGGACTCAGGGGCAGCTTTCTTT.